The T cell receptor (beta chain) under discussion was sequenced for a study of T cells in localized non-small cell lung cancer. Study-wide results and limits: Uninvolved nearby lung showed the greatest T cell clonality, exceeding that found in tumor.

Sequencing was performed with immunoSEQ multiplex PCR; in TCRdb, only in-frame clones are kept and a portion is missing. The sample yields tens of thousands of clones, about 88% seen once. With respect to this clone: Antigen specificity is unknown.

This CDR3 contains 14 residues. CDR1 is LNHDA and CDR2 is SQIVND in the germline V gene (reference sequence). V shed 8 bases and J 2 bases; nucleotides not matched to a gene: 7. The clonotype originates from a man aged 18 to 49 with stage I lung adenocarcinoma. The specimen was peripheral blood, collected before any cancer treatment. V usage is TRBV19 and J usage is TRBJ2-3; 7 nucleotides agree with TRBD2. CDR3 protein: CASWPGGSTDTQYF. The CDR3 bases are TGTGCCAGTTGGCCGGGGGGATCCACAGATACGCAGTATTTT.